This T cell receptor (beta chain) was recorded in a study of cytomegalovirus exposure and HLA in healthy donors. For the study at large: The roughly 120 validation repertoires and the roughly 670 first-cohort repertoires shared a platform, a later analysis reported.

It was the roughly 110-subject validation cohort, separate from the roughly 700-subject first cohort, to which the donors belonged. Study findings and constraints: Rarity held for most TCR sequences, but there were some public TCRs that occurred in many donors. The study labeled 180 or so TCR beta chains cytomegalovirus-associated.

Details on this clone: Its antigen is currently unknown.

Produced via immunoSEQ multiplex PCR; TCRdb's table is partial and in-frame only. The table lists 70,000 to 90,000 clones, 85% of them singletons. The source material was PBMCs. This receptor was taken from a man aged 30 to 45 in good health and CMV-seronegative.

The CDR3 sequence is CSVSTGSNYGYTF. The CDR3, as DNA: TGCAGCGTTTCAACAGGGTCTAACTATGGCTACACCTTC. This rearrangement joins TRBV29-1 to TRBJ1-2; perhaps TRBD1 as D (6 bases). The CDR3 consists of 13 residues. CDR1 is SQVTM and CDR2 is ANQGSEA in the germline V gene. The V and J ends lost 5 bases and 0 bases respectively, with 10 bases between them.